The 7 T cell receptor beta chains given below trace back to one sample, sequenced in a study of cytomegalovirus exposure and HLA in healthy donors. Researchers ran the PCR with 60 Vbeta and 13 Jbeta primers. Sequencing used immunoSEQ multiplex PCR; TCRdb keeps in-frame clones, though not all of them. The sample contains 190,000 or so clones, 82% of which appear only once. The source material was PBMCs. These receptors were collected from a woman in her forties or fifties in good health and CMV-seropositive.

The chain has TRBV28 and TRBJ1-2, with TRBD1 matching over 9 bases. The CDR3 is 14 amino acids. V shed 6 bases, J shed 8 bases, and the junction held 10 bases outside the gene matches. Germline CDR1 and CDR2: MDHEN and SYDVKM. CDR3 sequence reads: CASRPPGQGFGYTF. CDR3 bases: TGTGCCAGCAGGCCCCCGGGACAGGGTTTCGGCTACACCTTC.

The chain links TRBV5-1 to TRBJ2-7; 9 nucleotides line up with TRBD1. This CDR3 is 14 amino acids long. Germline V gives CDR1 SGHRS, CDR2 YFSETQ. The ends lost 0 bases at V and 7 bases at J; junction bases unmatched: 5. The chain's CDR3 is CASSLVQGAREQYF. The CDR3, as DNA: TGCGCCAGCAGCTTGGTACAGGGGGCGCGGGAGCAGTACTTC.

This clone was observed once. The CDR3 DNA reads TGTGCCAGCAGCCCGACAGGAGCTATGAACACTGAAGCTTTCTTT. Translating gives CASSPTGAMNTEAFF. The rearrangement links TRBV6-5 to TRBJ1-1; tentatively, D is TRBD1 (6 bases). Looked up from germline, CDR1 is MNHEY and CDR2 is SVGAGI. Trimming removed 6 bases at V and 0 bases at J, with 14 bases between. There are 15 residues in the CDR3.

The chain joins TRBV28 to TRBJ2-7; 8 nucleotides match TRBD2. The J segment lost 3 bases and the V segment lost 4 bases, leaving 8 bases of the junction unmatched. Germline assignment: CDR1 MDHEN and CDR2 SYDVKM. This CDR3 is 15 amino acids long. This CDR3 is CASSSPAGVSYEQYF. CDR3 coding DNA: TGTGCCAGCAGTTCCCCAGCGGGAGTGAGCTACGAGCAGTACTTC.

The rearrangement joins TRBV27 to TRBJ1-1; D remains ambiguous. This CDR3 comprises 11 residues. CDR1 is MNHEY and CDR2 is SMNVEV in the germline V gene (reference sequence). V dropped 7 bases and J dropped 8 bases, with 11 bases sitting between them. The CDR3 reads CASTWETEAFF. CDR3 nucleotide sequence: TGTGCCAGCACCTGGGAGACAGAAGCTTTCTTT.

About this clone: It is unclear where the CDR3 begins or ends on the DNA, so no DNA is shown, and the CDR3 is as TCRdb lists it. The rearrangement uses TRBV12-1 and TRBJ2-1; the D call TRBD2 from the table was never checked on the DNA. TRBV12-1 is noted as a pseudogene. The CDR3 has 19 residues if both end residues are counted. This chain's CDR3 is CASSFACVASGSLYNEQFF.

CDR3 residues: CASSLGGQGSGNTIYF. For the CDR3, the DNA is TGCGCCAGCAGCTTGGGGGGACAGGGCTCCGGGAACACCATATATTTT. This chain uses TRBV5-1 with TRBJ1-3; 9 bases align to TRBD1. Germline V gene sequence: CDR1 SGHRS, CDR2 YFSETQ. V was pared by 0 bases and J by 7 bases, with 8 bases of the junction left unmatched. This CDR3 comprises 16 residues. Using reference TRBV5-1 and TRBJ1-3 for the parts outside the CDR3, the full variable domain is KAGVTQTPRYLIKTRGQQVTLSCSPISGHRSVSWYQQTPGQGLQFLFEYFSETQRNKGNFPGRFSGRQFSNSRSEMNVSTLELGDSALYLCASSLGGQGSGNTIYFGEGSWLTVV.